A selection of T cell receptor beta chains follows, all from one sample in a study of shared clonotypes between healthy human individuals. The assay was immunoSEQ multiplex PCR, and TCRdb's table has in-frame clones only and misses some. The table includes about half a million clones, around 80% detected once. Sequences were obtained from PBMCs. The receptors were gathered from a woman between 40 and 55 years old in good health. Some clones in this sample may be carry-over from other donors' samples. The CDR3 runs from the conserved cysteine through the conserved F or W. The order of the fields is CDR3 protein, CDR3 DNA, D gene, J gene, V gene, clone size. The D gene is left open where the match is weak. Clone size is stated in some rows and not others, as once, few, many or a class when expanded.

CDR3 protein: CASSSGFPRTLETQYF
CDR3 DNA: TGTGCCAGCAGCTCCGGGTTTCCCCGTACTTTAGAGACCCAGTACTTC
D gene: -
J gene: TRBJ2-5
V gene: TRBV7-9
clone size: -

CDR3 protein: CASSQTGSGNTIYF
CDR3 DNA: TGTGCCAGCAGCCAGACAGGGTCTGGAAACACCATATATTTT
D gene: TRBD1
J gene: TRBJ1-3
V gene: TRBV2
clone size: -

CDR3 protein: CASAPGQGIGEQFF
CDR3 DNA: TGTGCCAGCGCCCCGGGACAGGGGATCGGTGAGCAGTTCTTC
D gene: TRBD1
J gene: TRBJ2-1
V gene: TRBV19
clone size: -

CDR3 protein: CASSLQGWSSYNEQFF
CDR3 DNA: TGTGCCAGCAGTCTCCAGGGGTGGAGCTCCTACAATGAGCAGTTCTTC
D gene: -
J gene: TRBJ2-1
V gene: TRBV28
clone size: -

CDR3 protein: CASSVLMGELFF
CDR3 DNA: TGTGCCAGCAGCGTATTGATGGGGGAGCTGTTTTTT
D gene: -
J gene: TRBJ2-2
V gene: TRBV9
clone size: -

CDR3 protein: CASSLTGQDTQYF
CDR3 DNA: TGTGCCAGCAGCTTAACCGGTCAAGATACGCAGTATTTT
D gene: -
J gene: TRBJ2-3
V gene: TRBV7-3
clone size: -

CDR3 protein: CASSLAQMNTEAFF
CDR3 DNA: TGTGCCAGCAGCTTAGCCCAGATGAACACTGAAGCTTTCTTT
D gene: -
J gene: TRBJ1-1
V gene: TRBV7-9
clone size: once

CDR3 protein: CASSPTWASGSNEQFF
CDR3 DNA: TGTGCCAGCAGCCCCACTTGGGCTAGCGGGAGCAATGAGCAGTTCTTC
D gene: TRBD2
J gene: TRBJ2-1
V gene: TRBV7-3
clone size: -

CDR3 protein: CASSLGLGSGRAEQYF
CDR3 DNA: TGTGCCAGCAGCTTAGGTCTAGGTAGCGGGAGGGCCGAGCAGTACTTC
D gene: TRBD2
J gene: TRBJ2-7
V gene: TRBV7-2
clone size: once

CDR3 protein: CASSAAGLAYEQYF
CDR3 DNA: TGTGCCAGCTCAGCGGCGGGACTAGCCTACGAGCAGTACTTC
D gene: TRBD2
J gene: TRBJ2-7
V gene: TRBV18
clone size: -

CDR3 protein: CAISEPTGGLGYTF
CDR3 DNA: TGTGCCATCAGTGAGCCGACAGGGGGCCTCGGCTACACCTTC
D gene: TRBD1
J gene: TRBJ1-2
V gene: TRBV10-3
clone size: -

CDR3 protein: CASSLLRDGSYEQYF
CDR3 DNA: TGTGCCAGCAGTTTATTGCGGGACGGTTCCTACGAGCAGTACTTC
D gene: -
J gene: TRBJ2-7
V gene: TRBV28
clone size: once

CDR3 protein: CASSSDRAGNQPQHF
CDR3 DNA: TGTGCCAGCAGCTCCGACAGGGCGGGGAATCAGCCCCAGCATTTT
D gene: TRBD1
J gene: TRBJ1-5
V gene: TRBV28
clone size: -

CDR3 protein: CASSREDREYEQYF
CDR3 DNA: TGCGCCAGCAGCAGAGAGGACAGGGAGTACGAGCAGTACTTC
D gene: TRBD1
J gene: TRBJ2-7
V gene: TRBV5-1
clone size: -

CDR3 protein: CASSTGTGKETQYF
CDR3 DNA: TGTGCCAGCAGTACGGGGACAGGGAAAGAGACCCAGTACTTC
D gene: TRBD1
J gene: TRBJ2-5
V gene: TRBV6-5
clone size: -

CDR3 protein: CASSLFVRELDNEQFF
CDR3 DNA: TGTGCCAGCAGTTTATTCGTCCGGGAGCTTGACAATGAGCAGTTCTTC
D gene: -
J gene: TRBJ2-1
V gene: TRBV27
clone size: -

CDR3 protein: CASSYSFQGYQETQYF
CDR3 DNA: TGTGCCAGCAGTTACTCGTTCCAGGGGTACCAAGAGACCCAGTACTTC
D gene: -
J gene: TRBJ2-5
V gene: TRBV6-5
clone size: -

CDR3 protein: CASSPRTSGTYEQYF
CDR3 DNA: TGTGCCAGCAGCCCTCGAACTAGCGGAACCTACGAGCAGTACTTC
D gene: TRBD2
J gene: TRBJ2-7
V gene: TRBV7-2
clone size: -

CDR3 protein: CASSQDQNGYNEQFF
CDR3 DNA: TGCGCCAGCAGCCAAGACCAAAATGGTTACAATGAGCAGTTCTTC
D gene: -
J gene: TRBJ2-1
V gene: TRBV4-3
clone size: -

CDR3 protein: CASSQGLAGLYEQYF
CDR3 DNA: TGCGCCAGCAGCCAAGGACTAGCGGGATTGTACGAGCAGTACTTC
D gene: TRBD2
J gene: TRBJ2-7
V gene: TRBV4-1
clone size: -

CDR3 protein: CASSLQGPPYEQYF
CDR3 DNA: TGTGCCAGCAGTCTCCAGGGGCCCCCCTACGAGCAGTACTTC
D gene: -
J gene: TRBJ2-7
V gene: TRBV6-1
clone size: -

CDR3 protein: CASSSPGTSGFNEQFF
CDR3 DNA: TGTGCCAGCAGTTCCCCCGGGACTAGCGGGTTCAATGAGCAGTTCTTC
D gene: TRBD2
J gene: TRBJ2-1
V gene: TRBV28
clone size: -

CDR3 protein: CASSTGQGRNSPLHF
CDR3 DNA: TGTGCCAGCAGCACCGGACAGGGCCGCAATTCACCCCTCCACTTT
D gene: TRBD1
J gene: TRBJ1-6
V gene: TRBV5-4
clone size: -

CDR3 protein: CASSLAGGTDTQYF
CDR3 DNA: TGTGCCAGCAGCTTAGCGGGAGGCACAGATACGCAGTATTTT
D gene: -
J gene: TRBJ2-3
V gene: TRBV7-9
clone size: -

CDR3 protein: CASSVMDRVRELFF
CDR3 DNA: TGTGCCAGCAGTGTCATGGACAGGGTCCGGGAGCTGTTTTTT
D gene: TRBD1
J gene: TRBJ2-2
V gene: TRBV2
clone size: -

CDR3 protein: CASSLTSGGPGLDTQYF
CDR3 DNA: TGTGCCAGCAGTCTCACTAGCGGGGGGCCAGGGTTGGATACGCAGTATTTT
D gene: TRBD2
J gene: TRBJ2-3
V gene: TRBV27
clone size: -

CDR3 protein: CASSVGQGYEQYF
CDR3 DNA: TGCGCCAGCAGCGTCGGACAGGGCTACGAGCAGTACTTC
D gene: TRBD1
J gene: TRBJ2-7
V gene: TRBV4-3
clone size: -

CDR3 protein: CASRDYTDTQYF
CDR3 DNA: TGTGCCAGCAGAGACTACACAGATACGCAGTATTTT
D gene: -
J gene: TRBJ2-3
V gene: TRBV11-2
clone size: few

CDR3 protein: CASSLEPSGEQYF
CDR3 DNA: TGCGCCAGCAGCTTGGAACCGAGTGGCGAGCAGTACTTC
D gene: -
J gene: TRBJ2-7
V gene: TRBV5-1
clone size: -

CDR3 protein: CASSSLPGLAATRGEQFF
CDR3 DNA: TGTGCCAGTAGTTCCCTTCCGGGACTAGCGGCAACCAGGGGAGAGCAGTTCTTC
D gene: TRBD2
J gene: TRBJ2-1
V gene: TRBV19
clone size: -

CDR3 protein: CASSQDNISPYGYTF
CDR3 DNA: TGTGCCAGCAGCCAAGACAATATCAGCCCCTATGGCTACACCTTC
D gene: -
J gene: TRBJ1-2
V gene: TRBV4-2
clone size: -

CDR3 protein: CSVEPLPYNEQFF
CDR3 DNA: TGCAGCGTTGAACCCTTACCCTACAATGAGCAGTTCTTC
D gene: -
J gene: TRBJ2-1
V gene: TRBV29-1
clone size: -

CDR3 protein: CASSNGMNTGELFF
CDR3 DNA: TGTGCCAGTAGCAACGGGATGAACACCGGGGAGCTGTTTTTT
D gene: -
J gene: TRBJ2-2
V gene: TRBV19
clone size: -

CDR3 protein: CASSLAVRTGGLGSYEQYF
CDR3 DNA: TGTGCCAGCAGCTTAGCGGTGAGAACAGGGGGACTGGGGTCCTACGAGCAGTACTTC
D gene: -
J gene: TRBJ2-7
V gene: TRBV21-1
clone size: -

CDR3 protein: CASSRTPTSGNTDTQYF
CDR3 DNA: TGTGCCAGCTCACGAACGCCAACTAGCGGGAACACAGATACGCAGTATTTT
D gene: TRBD2
J gene: TRBJ2-3
V gene: TRBV18
clone size: once

CDR3 protein: CAQEGDEKLFF
CDR3 DNA: TGTGCTCAGGAAGGGGATGAAAAACTGTTTTTT
D gene: -
J gene: TRBJ1-4
V gene: TRBV30
clone size: -

CDR3 protein: CASGDEGRGLEAFF
CDR3 DNA: TGTGCCAGCGGAGATGAGGGCAGGGGACTTGAAGCTTTCTTT
D gene: -
J gene: TRBJ1-1
V gene: TRBV6-1
clone size: -

CDR3 protein: CASGRSIEQYF
CDR3 DNA: TGTGCCAGCGGGCGGTCCATCGAGCAGTACTTC
D gene: -
J gene: TRBJ2-7
V gene: TRBV25-1
clone size: few

CDR3 protein: CASTGQGNQETQYF
CDR3 DNA: TGCGCCAGCACCGGACAGGGAAACCAAGAGACCCAGTACTTC
D gene: TRBD1
J gene: TRBJ2-5
V gene: TRBV5-1
clone size: -

CDR3 protein: CASSLLGRTYEQYF
CDR3 DNA: TGTGCCAGCAGTTTATTAGGCAGAACCTACGAGCAGTACTTC
D gene: -
J gene: TRBJ2-7
V gene: TRBV28
clone size: -

CDR3 protein: CASSSNTLAGNEQFF
CDR3 DNA: TGTGCCAGCAGTTCCAACACGCTAGCGGGCAATGAGCAGTTCTTC
D gene: TRBD2
J gene: TRBJ2-1
V gene: TRBV27
clone size: few

CDR3 protein: CASSLALGDGNTQYF
CDR3 DNA: TGCGCCAGCAGCTTGGCCTTGGGAGATGGAAATACGCAGTATTTT
D gene: -
J gene: TRBJ2-3
V gene: TRBV5-1
clone size: -